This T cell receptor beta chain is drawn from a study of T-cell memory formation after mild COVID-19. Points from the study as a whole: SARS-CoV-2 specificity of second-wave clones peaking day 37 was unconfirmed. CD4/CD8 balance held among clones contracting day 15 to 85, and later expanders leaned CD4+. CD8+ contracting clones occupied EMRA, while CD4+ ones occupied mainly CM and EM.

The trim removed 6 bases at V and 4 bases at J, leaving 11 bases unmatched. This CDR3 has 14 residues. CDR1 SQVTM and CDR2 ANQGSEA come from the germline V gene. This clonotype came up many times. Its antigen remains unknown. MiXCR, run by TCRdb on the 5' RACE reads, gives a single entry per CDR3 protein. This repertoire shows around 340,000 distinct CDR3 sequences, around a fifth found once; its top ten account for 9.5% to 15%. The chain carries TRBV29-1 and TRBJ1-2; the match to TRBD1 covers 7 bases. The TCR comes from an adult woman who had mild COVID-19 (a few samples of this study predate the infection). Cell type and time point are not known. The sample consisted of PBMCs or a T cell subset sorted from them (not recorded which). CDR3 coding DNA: TGCAGCGTGACCCCGGGAGGGGGCCCCTATGGCTACACCTTC. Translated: CSVTPGGGPYGYTF.